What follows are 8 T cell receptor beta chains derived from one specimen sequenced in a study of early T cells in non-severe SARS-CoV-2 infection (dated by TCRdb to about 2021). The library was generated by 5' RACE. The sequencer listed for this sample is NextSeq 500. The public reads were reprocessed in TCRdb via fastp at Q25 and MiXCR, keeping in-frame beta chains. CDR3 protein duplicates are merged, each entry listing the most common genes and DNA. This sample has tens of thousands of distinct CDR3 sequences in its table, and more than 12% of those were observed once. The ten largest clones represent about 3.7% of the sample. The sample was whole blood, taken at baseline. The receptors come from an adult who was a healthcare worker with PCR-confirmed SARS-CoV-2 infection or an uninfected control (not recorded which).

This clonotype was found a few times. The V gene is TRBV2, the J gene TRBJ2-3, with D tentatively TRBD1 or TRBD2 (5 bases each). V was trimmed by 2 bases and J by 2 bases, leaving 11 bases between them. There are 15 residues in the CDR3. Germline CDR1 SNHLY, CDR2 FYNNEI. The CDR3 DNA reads TGTGCCAGCAGTGAAAGCCACGGGACCACAGATACGCAGTATTTT. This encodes CASSESHGTTDTQYF.

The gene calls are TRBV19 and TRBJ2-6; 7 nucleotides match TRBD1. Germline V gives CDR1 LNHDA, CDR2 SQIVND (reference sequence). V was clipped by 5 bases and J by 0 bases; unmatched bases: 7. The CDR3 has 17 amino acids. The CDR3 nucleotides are TGTGCCAGTAGTCAAGACAGGGCGCCCTCTGGGGCCAACGTCCTGACTTTC. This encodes CASSQDRAPSGANVLTF.

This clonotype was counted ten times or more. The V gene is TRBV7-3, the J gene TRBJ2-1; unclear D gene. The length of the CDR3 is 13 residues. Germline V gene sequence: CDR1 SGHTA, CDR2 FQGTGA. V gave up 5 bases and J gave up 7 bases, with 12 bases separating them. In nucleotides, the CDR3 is TGTGCCAGCAGCCCCAGCCCGGTTAATGAGCAGTTCTTC. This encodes CASSPSPVNEQFF.

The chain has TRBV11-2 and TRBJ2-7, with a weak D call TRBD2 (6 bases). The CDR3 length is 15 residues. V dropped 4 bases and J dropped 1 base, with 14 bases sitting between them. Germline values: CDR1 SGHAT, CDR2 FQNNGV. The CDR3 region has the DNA TGTGCCAGCAGCTCCTTAGCGGCTACTTCCTACGAGCAGTACTTC. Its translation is CASSSLAATSYEQYF.

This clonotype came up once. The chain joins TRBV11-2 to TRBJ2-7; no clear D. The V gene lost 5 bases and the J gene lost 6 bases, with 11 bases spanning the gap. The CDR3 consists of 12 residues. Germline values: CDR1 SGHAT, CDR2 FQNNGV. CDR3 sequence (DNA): TGTGCCAGCAGCCCCCTCGTGCCCGAGCAGTACTTC. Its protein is CASSPLVPEQYF.

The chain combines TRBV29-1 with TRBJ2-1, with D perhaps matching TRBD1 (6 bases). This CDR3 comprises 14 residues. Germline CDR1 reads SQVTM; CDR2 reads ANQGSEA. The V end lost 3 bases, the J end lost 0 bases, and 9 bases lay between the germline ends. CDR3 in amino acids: CSVERGISYNEQFF. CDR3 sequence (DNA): TGCAGCGTTGAGAGGGGGATCTCCTACAATGAGCAGTTCTTC.

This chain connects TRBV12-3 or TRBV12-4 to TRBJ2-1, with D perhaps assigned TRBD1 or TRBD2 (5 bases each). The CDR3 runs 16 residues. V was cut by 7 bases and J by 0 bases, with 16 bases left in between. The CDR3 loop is CASTLRGRSSYNEQFF. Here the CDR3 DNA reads TGTGCCAGCACCCTAAGGGGACGGAGCTCCTACAATGAGCAGTTCTTC.

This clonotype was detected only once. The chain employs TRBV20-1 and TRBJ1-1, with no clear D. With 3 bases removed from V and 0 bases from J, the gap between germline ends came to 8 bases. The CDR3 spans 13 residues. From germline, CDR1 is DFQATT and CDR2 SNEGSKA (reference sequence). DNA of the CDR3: TGCAGTGCTAGGCTAGGTCTGAACACTGAAGCTTTCTTT. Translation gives CSARLGLNTEAFF.